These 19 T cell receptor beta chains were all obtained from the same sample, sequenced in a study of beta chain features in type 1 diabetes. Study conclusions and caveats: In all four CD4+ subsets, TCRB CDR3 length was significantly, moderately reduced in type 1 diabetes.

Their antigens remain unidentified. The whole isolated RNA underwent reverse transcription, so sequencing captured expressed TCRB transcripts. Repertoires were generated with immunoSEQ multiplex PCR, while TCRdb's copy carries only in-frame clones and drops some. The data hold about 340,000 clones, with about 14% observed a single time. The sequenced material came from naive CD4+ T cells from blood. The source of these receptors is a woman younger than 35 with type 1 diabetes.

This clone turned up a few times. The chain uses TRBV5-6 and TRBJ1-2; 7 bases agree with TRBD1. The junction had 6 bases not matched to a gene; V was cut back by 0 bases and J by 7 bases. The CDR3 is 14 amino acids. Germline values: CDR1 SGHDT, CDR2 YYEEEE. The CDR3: CASSLVTGQFGYTF. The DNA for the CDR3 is TGTGCCAGCAGCTTGGTGACAGGGCAATTTGGCTACACCTTC. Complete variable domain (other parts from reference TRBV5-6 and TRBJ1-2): DAGVTQSPTHLIKTRGQQVTLRCSPKSGHDTVSWYQQALGQGPQFIFQYYEEEERQRGNFPDRFSGHQFPNYSSELNVNALLLGDSALYLCASSLVTGQFGYTFGSGTRLTVV.

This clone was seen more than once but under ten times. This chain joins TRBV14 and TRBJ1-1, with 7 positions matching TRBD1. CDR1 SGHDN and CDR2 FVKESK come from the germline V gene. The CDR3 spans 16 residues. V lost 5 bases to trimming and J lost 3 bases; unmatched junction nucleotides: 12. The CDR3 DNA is TGTGCCAGCAGCTACAGACAGGGTCTGGGGGACACTGAAGCTTTCTTT. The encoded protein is CASSYRQGLGDTEAFF.

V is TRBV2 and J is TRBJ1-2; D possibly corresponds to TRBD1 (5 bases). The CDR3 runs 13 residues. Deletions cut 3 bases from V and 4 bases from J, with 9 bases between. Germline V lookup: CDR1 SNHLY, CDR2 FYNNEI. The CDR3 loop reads CASSDRQSYGYTF. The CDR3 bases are TGTGCCAGCAGTGATCGACAGAGCTATGGCTACACCTTC.

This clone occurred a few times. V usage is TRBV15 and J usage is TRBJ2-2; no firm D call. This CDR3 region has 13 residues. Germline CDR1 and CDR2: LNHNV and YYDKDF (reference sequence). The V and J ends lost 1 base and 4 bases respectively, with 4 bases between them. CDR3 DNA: TGTGCCACCAGCAGAGGAGGCACCGGGGAGCTGTTTTTT. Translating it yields CATSRGGTGELFF.

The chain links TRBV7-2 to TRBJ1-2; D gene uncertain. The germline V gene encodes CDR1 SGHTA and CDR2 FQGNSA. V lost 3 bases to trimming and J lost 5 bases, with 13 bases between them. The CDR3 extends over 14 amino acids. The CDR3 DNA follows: TGTGCCAGCAGCTTCGGAGGATTCCAGTATGGCTACACCTTC. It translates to CASSFGGFQYGYTF.

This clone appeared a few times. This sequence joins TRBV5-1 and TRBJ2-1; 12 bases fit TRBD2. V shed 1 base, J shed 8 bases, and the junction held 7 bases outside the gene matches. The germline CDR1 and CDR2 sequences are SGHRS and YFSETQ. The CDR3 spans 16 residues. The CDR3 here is CASSLRLAGGPHEQFF. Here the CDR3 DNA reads TGCGCCAGCAGCTTGAGGCTAGCGGGAGGGCCCCATGAGCAGTTCTTC.

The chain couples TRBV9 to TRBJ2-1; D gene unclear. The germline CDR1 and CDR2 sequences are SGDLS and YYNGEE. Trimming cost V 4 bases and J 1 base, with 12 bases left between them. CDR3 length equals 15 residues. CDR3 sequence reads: CASSLGLLSYNEQFF. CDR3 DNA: TGTGCCAGCAGCTTAGGGCTGTTATCCTACAATGAGCAGTTCTTC.

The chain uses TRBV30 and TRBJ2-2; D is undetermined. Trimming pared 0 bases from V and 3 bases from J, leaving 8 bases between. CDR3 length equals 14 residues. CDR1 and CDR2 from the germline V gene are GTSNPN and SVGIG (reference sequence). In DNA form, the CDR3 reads TGTGCCTGGAGTGTAGCCTACTACACCGGGGAGCTGTTTTTT. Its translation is CAWSVAYYTGELFF.

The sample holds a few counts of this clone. As DNA, the CDR3 is TGCGCCAGCAGCCAAGTATGGCAGGGGGATTTGTCTGAAGCTTTCTTT. Translation: CASSQVWQGDLSEAFF. The chain couples TRBV4-1 to TRBJ1-1, with 7 bases that match TRBD1. V shed 1 base and J 6 bases; nucleotides not matched to a gene: 11. The CDR3 runs to 16 residues. In germline, CDR1 is MGHRA, CDR2 YSYEKL.

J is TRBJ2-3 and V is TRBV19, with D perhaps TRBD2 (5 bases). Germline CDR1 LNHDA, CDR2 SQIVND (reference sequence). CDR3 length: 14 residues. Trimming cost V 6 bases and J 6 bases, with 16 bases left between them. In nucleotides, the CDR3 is TGTGCCAGTAGGACGGGCGAGGGTCCTGATACGCAGTATTTT. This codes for CASRTGEGPDTQYF.

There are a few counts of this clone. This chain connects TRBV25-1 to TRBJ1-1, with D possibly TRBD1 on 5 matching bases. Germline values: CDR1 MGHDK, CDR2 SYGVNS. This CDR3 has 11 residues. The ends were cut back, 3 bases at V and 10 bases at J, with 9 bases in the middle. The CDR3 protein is CASSEYGGAFF. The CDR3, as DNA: TGTGCCAGCAGTGAGTACGGGGGAGCTTTCTTT.

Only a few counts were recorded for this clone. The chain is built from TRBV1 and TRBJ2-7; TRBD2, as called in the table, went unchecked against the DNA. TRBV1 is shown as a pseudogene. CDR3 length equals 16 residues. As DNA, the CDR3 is TGCACCAGCAGCCAAAAGTTTGGGGAGCATACCTACGAGCAGTACTTC. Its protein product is CTSSQKFGEHTYEQYF.

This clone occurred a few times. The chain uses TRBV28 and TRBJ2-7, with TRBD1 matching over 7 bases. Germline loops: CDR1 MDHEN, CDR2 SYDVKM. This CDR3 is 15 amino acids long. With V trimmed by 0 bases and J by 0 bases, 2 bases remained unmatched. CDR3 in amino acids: CASSLWTGNSYEQYF. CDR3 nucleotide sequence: TGTGCCAGCAGTTTATGGACAGGGAACTCCTACGAGCAGTACTTC.

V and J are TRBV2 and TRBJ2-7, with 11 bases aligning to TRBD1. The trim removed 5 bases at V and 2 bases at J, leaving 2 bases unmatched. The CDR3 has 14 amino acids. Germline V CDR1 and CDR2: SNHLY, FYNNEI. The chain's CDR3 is CASSPGQGAYEQYV. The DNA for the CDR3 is TGTGCCAGCAGTCCGGGACAGGGGGCCTACGAGCAGTACGTC.

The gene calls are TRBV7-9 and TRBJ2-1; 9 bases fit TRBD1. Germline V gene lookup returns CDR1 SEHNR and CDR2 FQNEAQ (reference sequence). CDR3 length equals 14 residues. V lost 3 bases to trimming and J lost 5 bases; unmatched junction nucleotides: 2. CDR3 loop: CASSFRTGDNEQFF. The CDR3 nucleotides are TGTGCCAGCAGCTTCCGGACAGGGGACAATGAGCAGTTCTTC.

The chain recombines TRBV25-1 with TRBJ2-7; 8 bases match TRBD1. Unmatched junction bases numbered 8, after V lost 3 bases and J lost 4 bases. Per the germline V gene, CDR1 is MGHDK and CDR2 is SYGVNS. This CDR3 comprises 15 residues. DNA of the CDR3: TGTGCCAGCAGTGATCTCGGACAGGGAGTTTACGAGCAGTACGTC. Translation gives CASSDLGQGVYEQYV.

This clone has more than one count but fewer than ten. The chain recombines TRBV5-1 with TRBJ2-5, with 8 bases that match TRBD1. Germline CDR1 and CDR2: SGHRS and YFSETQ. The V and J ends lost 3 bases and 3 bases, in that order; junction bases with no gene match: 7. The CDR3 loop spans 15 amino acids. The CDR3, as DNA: TGCGCCAGCAGCTCCGGGACAGGAGGCGAAGAGACCCAGTACTTC. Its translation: CASSSGTGGEETQYF. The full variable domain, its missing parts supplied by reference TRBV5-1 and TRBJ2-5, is KAGVTQTPRYLIKTRGQQVTLSCSPISGHRSVSWYQQTPGQGLQFLFEYFSETQRNKGNFPGRFSGRQFSNSRSEMNVSTLELGDSALYLCASSSGTGGEETQYFGPGTRLLVL.

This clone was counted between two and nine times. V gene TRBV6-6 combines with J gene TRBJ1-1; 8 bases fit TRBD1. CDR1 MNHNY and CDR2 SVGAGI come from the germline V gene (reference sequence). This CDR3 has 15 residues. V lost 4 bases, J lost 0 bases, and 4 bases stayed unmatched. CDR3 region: CASSSTGALNTEAFF. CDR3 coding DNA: TGTGCCAGCAGTTCGACAGGGGCCTTGAACACTGAAGCTTTCTTT.

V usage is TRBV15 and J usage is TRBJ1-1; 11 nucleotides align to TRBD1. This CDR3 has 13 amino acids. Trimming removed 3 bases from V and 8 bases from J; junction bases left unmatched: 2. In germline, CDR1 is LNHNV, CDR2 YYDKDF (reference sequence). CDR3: CATSRGTGGEAFF. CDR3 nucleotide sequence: TGTGCCACCAGCAGGGGGACAGGGGGGGAAGCTTTCTTT.